The 11 T cell receptor beta chains below all came from one sample that was sequenced in a study of blood T cell repertoires in COVID-19. Using immunoSEQ multiplex PCR, the repertoire was profiled, and TCRdb retains in-frame clones only, with some absent. Among roughly 150,000 clones listed, 84% were seen once. The sequenced sample consisted of peripheral blood. The source is a human donor in a cohort sampled during active COVID-19.

There are a few counts of this clone. CDR3 bases: TGTGCCAGCAGTTACTCGAGAGTACAGCCCCATGGCTACACCTTC. Protein sequence: CASSYSRVQPHGYTF. The rearrangement links TRBV6-5 to TRBJ1-2; D gene unclear. The CDR3 contains 15 residues. With 0 bases removed from V and 6 bases from J, the gap between germline ends came to 14 bases. Germline CDR1 and CDR2: MNHEY and SVGAGI.

The chain is built from TRBV11-3 and TRBJ1-1; no reliable D call. The V and J ends lost 1 base and 1 base respectively, with 10 bases between them. This CDR3 is 15 amino acids long. The V gene's germline CDR1 is SGHNT and CDR2 YENEEA. In nucleotides, the CDR3 is TGTGCCAGCAGCTTAGGTCCAGGAACGAACACTGAAGCTTTCTTT. The encoded protein is CASSLGPGTNTEAFF.

The genes are TRBV11-2 and TRBJ2-7, with 7 positions matching TRBD1. With V trimmed by 6 bases and J by 3 bases, 5 bases remained unmatched. The CDR3 runs 13 residues. The germline V gene encodes CDR1 SGHAT and CDR2 FQNNGV. Written as DNA, the CDR3 is TGTGCCAGCAGATTAAGACAGGGCTACGAGCAGTACGTC. Residues: CASRLRQGYEQYV.

The V gene is TRBV30, the J gene TRBJ2-2; a possible D gene is TRBD2 (7 bases). Germline V gene lookup returns CDR1 GTSNPN and CDR2 SVGIG (reference sequence). Trimming removed 3 bases from V and 5 bases from J, with 16 bases in between. The CDR3 length is 15 residues. The CDR3 here is CAWRTRGARTGELFF. The CDR3, as DNA: TGTGCCTGGAGGACCCGGGGGGCGCGGACCGGGGAGCTGTTTTTT.

This CDR3 is CASSPGTGVCYEQYV. CDR3 in DNA: TGTGCCAGCAGCCCAGGGACGGGAGTGTGCTACGAGCAGTACGTC. This chain connects TRBV21-1 to TRBJ2-7; TRBD2 was called by the table and not checked on the DNA. TRBV21-1 is noted as a pseudogene. The CDR3 runs 15 residues.

This clone was counted between two and nine times. This chain uses TRBV9 with TRBJ2-2; TRBD1 might be the D (5 bases). Deletions cut 2 bases from V and 5 bases from J, with 10 bases between. Germline V gene data show CDR1 as SGDLS and CDR2 as YYNGEE. The CDR3 runs to 14 residues. DNA of the CDR3: TGTGCCAGCAGCGTTCGACAGAGTACCGGGGAGCTGTTTTTT. This sequence encodes CASSVRQSTGELFF.

The rearrangement links TRBV5-1 to TRBJ2-3; 8 nucleotides align to TRBD2. V lost 1 base to trimming and J lost 3 bases; unmatched junction nucleotides: 7. The CDR3 is 16 residues long. CDR1 SGHRS and CDR2 YFSETQ come from the germline V gene. This CDR3 reads CASSLNSGGPTDTQYF. Here the CDR3 DNA reads TGCGCCAGCAGCTTGAACAGCGGGGGACCGACAGATACGCAGTATTTT.

This chain connects TRBV9 to TRBJ2-3; TRBD1 might be the D (5 bases). CDR1 SGDLS and CDR2 YYNGEE come from the germline V gene. The CDR3 covers 16 residues. Trimming pared 0 bases from V and 4 bases from J, leaving 15 bases between. CDR3: CASSVAHAGRADTQYF. The CDR3 region has the DNA TGTGCCAGCAGCGTAGCCCACGCAGGGCGCGCAGATACGCAGTATTTT. Using reference TRBV9 and TRBJ2-3 for the parts outside the CDR3, the full variable domain is DSGVTQTPKHLITATGQRVTLRCSPRSGDLSVYWYQQSLDQGLQFLIQYYNGEERAKGNILERFSAQQFPDLHSELNLSSLELGDSALYFCASSVAHAGRADTQYFGPGTRLTVL.

The rearrangement links TRBV5-6 to TRBJ2-5, with D possibly TRBD1 on 5 matching bases. The CDR3 is 14 residues long. V dropped 1 base and J dropped 1 base, with 8 bases sitting between them. CDR1 and CDR2 from the germline V gene are SGHDT and YYEEEE. Written as DNA, the CDR3 is TGTGCCAGCAGCTTGTTAAGGGGCCAAGAGACCCAGTACTTC. Its protein is CASSLLRGQETQYF.

The gene calls are TRBV6-2 or TRBV6-3 and TRBJ2-5; TRBD2 matches at 10 bases. Unmatched junction bases numbered 11, after V lost 5 bases and J lost 5 bases. The CDR3 runs to 16 residues. The germline V gene encodes CDR1 MNHEY and CDR2 SVGEGT. The CDR3 nucleotides read TGTGCCAGCAGTCGCCCTCAGACTAGCGGGTGGGAGACCCAGTACTTC. As protein: CASSRPQTSGWETQYF.

V gene TRBV7-9 combines with J gene TRBJ2-7; TRBD1 agrees at 9 bases. This CDR3 has 16 residues. J lost 7 bases, V lost 0 bases, and 10 bases had no gene match. Germline values: CDR1 SEHNR, CDR2 FQNEAQ (reference sequence). DNA for the CDR3: TGTGCCAGCAGCTTAGCTATCGGACAGGGGACGGGGGAGCAGTACTTC. Its translation is CASSLAIGQGTGEQYF. Full variable domain (rest looked up from reference TRBV7-9 and TRBJ2-7): DTGVSQNPRHKITKRGQNVTFRCDPISEHNRLYWYRQTLGQGPEFLTYFQNEAQLEKSRLLSDRFSAERPKGSFSTLEIQRTEQGDSAMYLCASSLAIGQGTGEQYFGPGTRLTVT.